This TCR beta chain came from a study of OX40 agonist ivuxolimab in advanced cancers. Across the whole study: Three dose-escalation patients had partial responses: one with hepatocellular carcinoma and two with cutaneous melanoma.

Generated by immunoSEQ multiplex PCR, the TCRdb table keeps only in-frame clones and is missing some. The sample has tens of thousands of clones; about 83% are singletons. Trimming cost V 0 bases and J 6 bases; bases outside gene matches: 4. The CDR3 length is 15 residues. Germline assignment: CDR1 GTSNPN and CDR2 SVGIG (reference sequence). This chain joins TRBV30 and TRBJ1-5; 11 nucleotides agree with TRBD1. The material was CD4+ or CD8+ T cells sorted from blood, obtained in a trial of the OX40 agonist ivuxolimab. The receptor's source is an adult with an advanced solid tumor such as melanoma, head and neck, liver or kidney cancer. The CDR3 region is CAWSVRTGGGQPQHF. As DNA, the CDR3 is TGTGCCTGGAGTGTACGGACAGGGGGCGGTCAGCCCCAGCATTTT.